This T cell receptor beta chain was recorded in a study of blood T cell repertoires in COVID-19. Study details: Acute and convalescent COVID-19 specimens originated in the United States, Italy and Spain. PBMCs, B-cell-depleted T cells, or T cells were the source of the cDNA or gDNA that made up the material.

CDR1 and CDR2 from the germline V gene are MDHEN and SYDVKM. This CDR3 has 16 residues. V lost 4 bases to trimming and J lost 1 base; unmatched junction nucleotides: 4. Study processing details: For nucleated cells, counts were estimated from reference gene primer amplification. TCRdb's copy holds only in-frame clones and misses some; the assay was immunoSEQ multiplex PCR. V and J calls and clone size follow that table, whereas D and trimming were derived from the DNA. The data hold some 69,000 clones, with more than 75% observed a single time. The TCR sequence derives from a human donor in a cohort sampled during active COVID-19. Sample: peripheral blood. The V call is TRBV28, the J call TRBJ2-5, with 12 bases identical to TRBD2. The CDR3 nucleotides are TGTGCCAGCAGTTCCATACTAGCGGGGGGCCAAGAGACCCAGTACTTC. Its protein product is CASSSILAGGQETQYF.